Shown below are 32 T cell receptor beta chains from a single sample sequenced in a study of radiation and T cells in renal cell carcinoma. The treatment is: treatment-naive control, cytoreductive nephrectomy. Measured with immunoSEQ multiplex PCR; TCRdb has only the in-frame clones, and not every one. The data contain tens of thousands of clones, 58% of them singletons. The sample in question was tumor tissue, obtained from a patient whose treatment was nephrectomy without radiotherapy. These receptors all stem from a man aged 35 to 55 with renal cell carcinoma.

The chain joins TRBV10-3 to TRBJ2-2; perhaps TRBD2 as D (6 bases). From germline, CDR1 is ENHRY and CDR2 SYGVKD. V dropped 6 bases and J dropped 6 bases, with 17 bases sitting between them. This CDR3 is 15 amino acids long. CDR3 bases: TGTGCCATCAGCCCGGGCCTCCTAGCGCCCGGGGAGCTGTTTTTT. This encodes CAISPGLLAPGELFF.

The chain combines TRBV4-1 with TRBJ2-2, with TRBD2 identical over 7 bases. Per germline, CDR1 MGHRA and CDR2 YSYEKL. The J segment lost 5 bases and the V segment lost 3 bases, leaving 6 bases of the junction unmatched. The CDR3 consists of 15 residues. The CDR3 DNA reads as TGCGCCAGCAGCCACCTAGCGGATTTTACCGGGGAGCTGTTTTTT. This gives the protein CASSHLADFTGELFF.

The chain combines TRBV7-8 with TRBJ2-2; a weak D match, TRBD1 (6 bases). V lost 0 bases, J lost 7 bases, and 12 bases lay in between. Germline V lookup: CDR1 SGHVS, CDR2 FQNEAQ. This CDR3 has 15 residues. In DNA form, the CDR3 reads TGTGCCAGCAGCTTAGCGGGGAAGGGACACGGGGAGCTGTTTTTT. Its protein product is CASSLAGKGHGELFF. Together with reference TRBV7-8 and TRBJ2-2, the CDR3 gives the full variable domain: GAGVSQSPRYKVAKRGQDVALRCDPISGHVSLFWYQQALGQGPEFLTYFQNEAQLDKSGLPSDRFFAERPEGSVSTLKIQRTQQEDSAVYLCASSLAGKGHGELFFGEGSRLTVL.

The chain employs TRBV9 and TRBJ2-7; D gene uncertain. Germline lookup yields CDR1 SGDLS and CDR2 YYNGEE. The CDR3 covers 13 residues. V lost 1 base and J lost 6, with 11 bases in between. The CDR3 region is CASSVQLSGEQYF. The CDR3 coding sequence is TGTGCCAGCAGCGTACAGCTGTCGGGCGAGCAGTACTTC.

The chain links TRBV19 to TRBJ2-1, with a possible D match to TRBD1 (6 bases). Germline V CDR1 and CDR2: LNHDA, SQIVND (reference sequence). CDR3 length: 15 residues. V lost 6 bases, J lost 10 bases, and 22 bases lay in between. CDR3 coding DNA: TGTGCCAGTAGCCTCTCGGCCCACGCAGGGGAAGAGCAGTTCTTC. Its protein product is CASSLSAHAGEEQFF.

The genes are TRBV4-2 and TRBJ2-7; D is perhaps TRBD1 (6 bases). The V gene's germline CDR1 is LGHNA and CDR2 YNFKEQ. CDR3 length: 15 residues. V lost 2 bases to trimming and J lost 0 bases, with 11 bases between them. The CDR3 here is CASSQIRTASYEQYF. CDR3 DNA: TGTGCCAGCAGCCAAATTCGGACAGCCTCCTACGAGCAGTACTTC.

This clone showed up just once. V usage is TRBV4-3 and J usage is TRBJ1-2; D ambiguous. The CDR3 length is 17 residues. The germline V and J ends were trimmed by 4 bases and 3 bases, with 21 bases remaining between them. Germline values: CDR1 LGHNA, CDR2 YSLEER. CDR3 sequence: CASSPIAGREDDYGYTF. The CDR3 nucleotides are TGCGCCAGCAGCCCCATTGCTGGGAGGGAGGACGACTATGGCTACACCTTC.

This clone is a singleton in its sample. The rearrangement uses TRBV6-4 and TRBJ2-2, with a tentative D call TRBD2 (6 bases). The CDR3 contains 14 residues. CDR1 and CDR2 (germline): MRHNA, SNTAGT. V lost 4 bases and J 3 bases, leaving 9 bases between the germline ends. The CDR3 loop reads CASSGGADTGELFF. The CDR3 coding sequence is TGTGCCAGCAGTGGCGGGGCGGACACCGGGGAGCTGTTTTTT.

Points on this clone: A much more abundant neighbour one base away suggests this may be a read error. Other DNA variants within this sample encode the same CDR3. The CDR3 sequence: CASSPRPAGEWDNEQFF. CDR3 coding DNA: TGTGCCAGCAGCCCTCGGCCGGCGGGAGAATGGGACAATGAGCAGTTCTTC. The chain is built from TRBV5-4 and TRBJ2-1; 7 nucleotides match TRBD2. With 4 bases clipped from V and 5 bases from J, the junction kept 15 bases outside the gene matches. Germline V gene sequence: CDR1 SGHNT, CDR2 YYREEE (reference sequence). The length of the CDR3 is 17 residues.

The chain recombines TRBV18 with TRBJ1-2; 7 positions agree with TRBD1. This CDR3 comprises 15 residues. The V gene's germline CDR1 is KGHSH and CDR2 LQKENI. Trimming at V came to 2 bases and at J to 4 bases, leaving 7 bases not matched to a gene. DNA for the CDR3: TGTGCCAGCTCACCATCACAGGGGATGGGCTATGGCTACACCTTC. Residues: CASSPSQGMGYGYTF.

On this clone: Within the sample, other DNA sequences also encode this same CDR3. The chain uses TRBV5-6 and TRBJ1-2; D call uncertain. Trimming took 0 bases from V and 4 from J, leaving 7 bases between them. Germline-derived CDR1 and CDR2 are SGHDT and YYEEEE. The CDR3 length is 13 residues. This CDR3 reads CASSLGGAYGYTF. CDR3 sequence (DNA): TGTGCCAGCAGCTTGGGAGGTGCCTATGGCTACACCTTC.

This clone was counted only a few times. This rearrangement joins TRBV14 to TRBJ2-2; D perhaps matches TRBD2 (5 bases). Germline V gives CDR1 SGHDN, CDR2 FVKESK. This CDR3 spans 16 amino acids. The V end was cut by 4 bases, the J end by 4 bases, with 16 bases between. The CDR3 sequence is CASSPRGGVITGELFF. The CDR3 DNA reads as TGTGCCAGCAGCCCCCGGGGTGGGGTGATCACCGGGGAGCTGTTTTTT.

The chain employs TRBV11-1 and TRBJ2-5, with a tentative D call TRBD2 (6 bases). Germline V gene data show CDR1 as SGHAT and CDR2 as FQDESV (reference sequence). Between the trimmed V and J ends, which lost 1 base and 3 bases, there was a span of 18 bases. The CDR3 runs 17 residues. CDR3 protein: CASSLVVAAGEEETQYF. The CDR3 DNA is TGTGCCAGCAGCTTAGTAGTAGCGGCCGGCGAAGAAGAGACCCAGTACTTC.

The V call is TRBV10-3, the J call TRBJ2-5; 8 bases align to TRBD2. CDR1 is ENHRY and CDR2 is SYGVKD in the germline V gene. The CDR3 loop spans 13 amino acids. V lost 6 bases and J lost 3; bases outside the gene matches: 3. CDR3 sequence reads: CAISQTSEETQYF. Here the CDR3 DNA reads TGTGCCATCAGCCAGACTAGCGAAGAGACCCAGTACTTC.

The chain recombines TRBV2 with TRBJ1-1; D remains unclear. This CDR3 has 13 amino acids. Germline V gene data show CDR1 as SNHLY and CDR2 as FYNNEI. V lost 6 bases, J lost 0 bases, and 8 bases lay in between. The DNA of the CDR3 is TGTGCCAGCAGGCCCGGACTGAACACTGAAGCTTTCTTT. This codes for CASRPGLNTEAFF.

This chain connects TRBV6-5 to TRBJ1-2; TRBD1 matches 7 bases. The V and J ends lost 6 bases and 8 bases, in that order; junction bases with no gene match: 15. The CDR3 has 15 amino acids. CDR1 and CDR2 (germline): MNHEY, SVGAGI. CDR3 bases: TGTGCCAGCAGGCCTCCCCCTTACAGGGGTGGAGGCTACACCTTC. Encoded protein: CASRPPPYRGGGYTF.

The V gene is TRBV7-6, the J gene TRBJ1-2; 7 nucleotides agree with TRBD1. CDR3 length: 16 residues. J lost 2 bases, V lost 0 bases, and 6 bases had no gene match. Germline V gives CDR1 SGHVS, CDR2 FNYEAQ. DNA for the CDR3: TGTGCCAGCAGCTTAGCGCCGAGGGGGCTAAACTATGGCTACACCTTC. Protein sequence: CASSLAPRGLNYGYTF.

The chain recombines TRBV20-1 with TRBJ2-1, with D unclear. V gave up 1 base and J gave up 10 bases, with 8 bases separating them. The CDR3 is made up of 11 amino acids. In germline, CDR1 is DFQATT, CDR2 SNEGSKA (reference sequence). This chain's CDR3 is CSARVVGEQFF. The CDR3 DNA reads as TGCAGTGCTAGAGTGGTAGGGGAGCAGTTCTTC.

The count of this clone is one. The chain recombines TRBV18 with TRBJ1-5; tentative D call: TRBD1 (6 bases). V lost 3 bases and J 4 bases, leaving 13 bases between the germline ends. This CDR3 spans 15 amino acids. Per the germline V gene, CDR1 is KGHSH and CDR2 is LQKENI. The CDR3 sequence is CASSPSQGTNQPQHF. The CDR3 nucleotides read TGTGCCAGCTCACCTTCACAGGGAACTAATCAGCCCCAGCATTTT.

CDR3 loop: CASSPSPRPMNTEAFF. CDR3 DNA sequence: TGCGCCAGCAGCCCCAGCCCGCGCCCAATGAACACTGAAGCTTTCTTT. V gene TRBV4-1 combines with J gene TRBJ1-1; D is unresolved. V was pared by 4 bases and J by 0 bases, with 15 bases between. There are 16 residues in the CDR3. The germline CDR1 and CDR2 sequences are MGHRA and YSYEKL.

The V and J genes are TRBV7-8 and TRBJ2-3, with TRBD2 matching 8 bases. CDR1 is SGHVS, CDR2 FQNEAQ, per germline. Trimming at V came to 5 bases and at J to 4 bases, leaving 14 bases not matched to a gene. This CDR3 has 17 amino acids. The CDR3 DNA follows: TGTGCCAGCAGCCCCGCCGGCGCGGGGGGCGGCGCAGATACGCAGTATTTT. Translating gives CASSPAGAGGGADTQYF.

The CDR3 DNA reads as TGCAGCGTTGAAGGCGAAGACGGGCTCTATGGCTACACCTTC. This translates into CSVEGEDGLYGYTF. This chain links TRBV29-1 with TRBJ1-2; D gene unclear. Germline lookup yields CDR1 SQVTM and CDR2 ANQGSEA. The CDR3 consists of 14 residues. Trimming took off 1 base at V and 4 bases at J, with 13 bases between the two ends.

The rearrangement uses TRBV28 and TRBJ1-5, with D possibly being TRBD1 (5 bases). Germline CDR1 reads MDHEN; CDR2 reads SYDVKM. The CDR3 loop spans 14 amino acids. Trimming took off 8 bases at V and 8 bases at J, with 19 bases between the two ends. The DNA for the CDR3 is TGTGCCAGCTGGGGCGGGGTGAATTCTAAGCCCCAGCATTTT. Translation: CASWGGVNSKPQHF.

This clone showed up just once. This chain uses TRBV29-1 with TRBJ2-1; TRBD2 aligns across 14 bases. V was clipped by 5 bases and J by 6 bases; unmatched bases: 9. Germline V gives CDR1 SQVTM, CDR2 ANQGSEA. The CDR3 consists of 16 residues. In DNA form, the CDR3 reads TGCAGCGTTTACGGGACTAGCGGGGGCAAACGCAATGAGCAGTTCTTC. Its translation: CSVYGTSGGKRNEQFF.

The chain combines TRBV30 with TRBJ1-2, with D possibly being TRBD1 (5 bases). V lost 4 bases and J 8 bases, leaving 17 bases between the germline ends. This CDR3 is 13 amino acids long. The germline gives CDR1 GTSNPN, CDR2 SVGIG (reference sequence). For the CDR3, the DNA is TGTGCCTGGAATCAACAGGACCCCGGGGGCTACACCTTC. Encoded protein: CAWNQQDPGGYTF. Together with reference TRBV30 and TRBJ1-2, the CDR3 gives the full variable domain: SQTIHQWPATLVQPVGSPLSLECTVEGTSNPNLYWYRQAAGRGLQLLFYSVGIGQISSEVPQNLSASRPQDRQFILSSKKLLLSDSGFYLCAWNQQDPGGYTFGSGTRLTVV.

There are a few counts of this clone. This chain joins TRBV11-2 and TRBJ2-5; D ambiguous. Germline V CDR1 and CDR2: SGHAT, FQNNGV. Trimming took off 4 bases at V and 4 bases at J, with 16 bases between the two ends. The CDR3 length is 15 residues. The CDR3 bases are TGTGCCAGCAGCTCCCGAGAAGGGTCAGGAGAGACCCAGTACTTC. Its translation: CASSSREGSGETQYF.

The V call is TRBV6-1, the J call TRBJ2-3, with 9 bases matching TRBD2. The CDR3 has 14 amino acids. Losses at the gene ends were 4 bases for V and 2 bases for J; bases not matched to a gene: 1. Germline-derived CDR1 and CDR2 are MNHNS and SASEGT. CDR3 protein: CASSVAGDTDTQYF. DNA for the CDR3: TGTGCCAGCAGTGTAGCGGGAGACACAGATACGCAGTATTTT.

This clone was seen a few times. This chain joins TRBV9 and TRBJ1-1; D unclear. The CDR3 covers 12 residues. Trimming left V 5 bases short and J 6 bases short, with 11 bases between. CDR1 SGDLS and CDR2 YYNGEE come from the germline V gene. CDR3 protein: CASSSDQAEAFF. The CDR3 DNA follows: TGTGCCAGCAGTAGTGATCAAGCTGAAGCTTTCTTT.

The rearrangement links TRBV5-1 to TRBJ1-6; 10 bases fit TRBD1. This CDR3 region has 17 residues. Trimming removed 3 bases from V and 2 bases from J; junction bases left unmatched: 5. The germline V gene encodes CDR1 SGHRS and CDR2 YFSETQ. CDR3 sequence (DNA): TGCGCCAGCAGCTCCAGACAGGGGGCTACCTATAATTCACCCCTCCACTTT. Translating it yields CASSSRQGATYNSPLHF.

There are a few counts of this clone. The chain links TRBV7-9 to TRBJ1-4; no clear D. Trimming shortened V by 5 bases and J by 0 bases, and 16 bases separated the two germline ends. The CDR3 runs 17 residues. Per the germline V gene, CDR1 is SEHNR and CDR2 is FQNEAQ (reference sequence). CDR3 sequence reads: CASSITFDGATNEKLFF. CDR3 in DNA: TGTGCCAGCAGCATAACCTTCGACGGTGCAACTAATGAAAAACTGTTTTTT.

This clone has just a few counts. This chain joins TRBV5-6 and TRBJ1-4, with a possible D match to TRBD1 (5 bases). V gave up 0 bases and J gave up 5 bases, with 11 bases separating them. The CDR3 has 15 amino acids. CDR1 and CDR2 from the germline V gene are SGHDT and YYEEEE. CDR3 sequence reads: CASSLVTDLNEKLFF. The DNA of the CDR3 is TGTGCCAGCAGCTTGGTGACAGACCTAAATGAAAAACTGTTTTTT.

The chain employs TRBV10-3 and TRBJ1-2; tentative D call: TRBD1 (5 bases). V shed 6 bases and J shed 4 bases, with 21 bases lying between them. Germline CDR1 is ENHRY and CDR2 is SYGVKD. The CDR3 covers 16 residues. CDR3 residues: CAIRKSGTLRTYGYTF. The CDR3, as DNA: TGTGCCATCAGGAAATCCGGGACGCTAAGGACCTATGGCTACACCTTC.